The rows below give T cell receptor beta chains drawn from one sample of a study of cytomegalovirus exposure and HLA in healthy donors. Clones were read by immunoSEQ multiplex PCR, and TCRdb kept only the in-frame ones, dropping some. The sample shows 200,000 to 250,000 clones, around 80% of them seen only once. The sample comprised PBMCs. The source of these receptors is a girl aged 2 to 10 in good health and CMV-seronegative. CDR3s leave out the opening cysteine and the closing phenylalanine or tryptophan. Fields, in order: J gene, V gene, clone size, D gene, CDR3 protein. D genes are given only for firm matches. The size field is filled for only some rows; it gives once, few, many or a size class.

TRBJ1-6 TRBV7-9 - - ASSPDRVGSPLH
TRBJ1-2 TRBV6-5 - TRBD1 ASSPGGTGGSGYT
TRBJ1-1 TRBV19 few TRBD1 ASSIGTGNTEAF
TRBJ2-6 TRBV2 - - ASSPSQVGANVLT
TRBJ2-7 TRBV7-6 - - ASSLALAEQY
TRBJ1-6 TRBV6-1 few TRBD1 ASSDKYRGLPNSPLH
TRBJ1-5 TRBV6-1 few TRBD1 ASTVTGASNQPQH
TRBJ2-3 TRBV7-9 - - ASSFYTRRTDTQY
TRBJ2-2 TRBV6-5 - TRBD1 ASRYRGTNTGELF
TRBJ2-7 TRBV5-6 - - ASSYTGNYEQY
TRBJ1-2 TRBV4-2 - TRBD1 ASSQRTGEYGYT
TRBJ2-3 TRBV7-9 - TRBD1 ASSLSTGGTDTQY
TRBJ2-7 TRBV19 few - ASSQVDYEQY
TRBJ2-7 TRBV5-4 - - ASSSRQVSYEQY
TRBJ2-1 TRBV9 - - ASSAQPGQTYNEQF
TRBJ1-2 TRBV30 - - AWNQRGKYGYT
TRBJ2-7 TRBV19 - - ASSISGRSYEQY
TRBJ1-1 TRBV6-1 - TRBD1 ASSENLMDRGLEAF
TRBJ2-3 TRBV7-9 - - ASSLASSTDTQY
TRBJ2-5 TRBV7-2 - - ASSSSVSGETQY
TRBJ2-5 TRBV6-5 - TRBD1 ASSYWTGDLLETQY
TRBJ2-2 TRBV19 - TRBD2 ASSLRILAANTGELF
TRBJ2-1 TRBV9 - - ASSVEEHEQF
TRBJ2-7 TRBV20-1 - - SARTGLEQY
TRBJ2-1 TRBV7-8 - TRBD2 ASSSSGRAYNEQF
TRBJ2-5 TRBV19 - TRBD1 ASSTGTGQETQY
TRBJ2-5 TRBV5-4 once - ASSRPGTLQETQY
TRBJ2-7 TRBV5-1 few TRBD2 ASSVAGGLYEQY
TRBJ1-2 TRBV5-4 - - ASSSPLDSFYT
TRBJ1-2 TRBV19 - TRBD1 ASRDRGYGYT
TRBJ1-2 TRBV5-4 - - ASSPLGGNRGYT
TRBJ1-4 TRBV27 - - ASSTRTRGPTNEKLF
TRBJ2-5 TRBV5-4 - TRBD1 ASSLGQGPTQETQY
TRBJ2-7 TRBV11-1 few - ASSFHGQSYEQY
TRBJ2-7 TRBV2 - - ASAPPLRAYEQY
TRBJ2-2 TRBV7-3 - - ASSLSFRGGELF
TRBJ2-7 TRBV6-5 - - ASSYQESRVHEQY
TRBJ1-1 TRBV7-9 - TRBD1 ASSLLDRAGAEAF
TRBJ2-7 TRBV25-1 - TRBD2 ASSWWEGYEQY
TRBJ2-3 TRBV2 - TRBD2 ASSSPSGLAGGTGWDTQY
TRBJ2-7 TRBV5-5 - TRBD1 ASSLWQGVYEQY
TRBJ2-3 TRBV7-6 - - ASSLWFWQTQY
TRBJ2-6 TRBV7-9 few - AGIRAEGANVLT
TRBJ2-1 TRBV7-9 - - ASSLALRGGNEQF
TRBJ1-2 TRBV25-1 few - ASIPALLRRRYGYT
TRBJ1-5 TRBV5-6 few - ASSFLSSNQPQH
TRBJ1-3 TRBV2 - - ASSGTGGNSGNTIY